Sequencing of this TCR beta chain was carried out in a study of identical twins. About this clonotype: The antigen remains unidentified.

General study points: Diverse VJ usage suggested most zero-insertion clonotypes were not invariant T cells.

This CDR3 is built from 18 residues. Unmatched junction bases numbered 13, after V lost 5 bases and J lost 6 bases. The germline V gene has CDR1 MNHGY and CDR2 SVAAGI. TCRdb reprocessed the 5' RACE reads via MiXCR and lists one record per CDR3 protein. Of under 300,000 distinct CDR3 sequences listed, 9.5% to 15% are singletons. These records were also assigned to another study, of yellow fever vaccine responses in identical twins. That work contributes: Vaccine-induced T cell responses in twins were reportedly observed to appear partly convergent, partly personalized.

The receptor was derived from a woman under 30 in good health. This sequence joins TRBV6-9 and TRBJ2-7, with 16 bases that match TRBD2. The sequenced sample was memory (CD45RO+) T cells sorted from blood. CDR3 sequence reads: CASSKSGTSGGADCEQYF. The CDR3 DNA sequence: TGTGCCAGCAGTAAATCCGGGACTAGCGGGGGGGCAGACTGCGAGCAGTACTTC.